The source of this TCR beta chain is a study of blood T cell repertoires in COVID-19. Study details: PBMCs, B-cell-depleted T cells, or T cells were the source of the cDNA or gDNA that made up the material.

The CDR3 contains 16 residues. Germline V gives CDR1 SEHNR, CDR2 FQNEAQ (reference sequence). J gave up 0 bases and V 4 bases, and 5 bases lay outside the gene matches. Sequencing was performed with immunoSEQ multiplex PCR; in TCRdb, only in-frame clones are kept and a portion is missing. The sample records 150,000 to 250,000 clones, roughly 83% being singletons. Specimen: peripheral blood. The sequence derives from a woman aged 35 to 49 with COVID-19, enrolled during active disease. This chain links TRBV7-9 with TRBJ1-3, with 8 bases matching TRBD1. This chain's CDR3 is CASSSGQAHSGNTIYF. The CDR3 DNA is TGTGCCAGCAGCTCGGGACAGGCTCACTCTGGAAACACCATATATTTT.